This T cell receptor beta chain emerged from a study of molecular identifiers for immune sequencing clone quantification. Study results and caveats: For highly expanded clones, sizes could be underestimated when identical TCR molecules share a barcode.

To note about this clonotype: Its target is not known.

Bulk libraries came from a prior protocol with listed TCR primers. From the PCR reads, TCRdb called clonotypes with MiXCR, one entry per CDR3 protein. The table lists approximately 500,000 distinct CDR3 sequences, 25% of them singletons, with roughly 0.77% in the top ten. Libraries from naive CD8 cells were generated from about 20,000 to 1,000,000 sorted cells (with 10%, 30% or 50% RNA). From germline, CDR1 is LGHNA and CDR2 YSLEER. The CDR3 extends over 14 amino acids. V gave up 0 bases and J gave up 3 bases, with 9 bases separating them. The chain uses TRBV4-3 and TRBJ2-7; D is unclear. The TCR originated in a human donor in good health. Some libraries in this study had Jurkat cell RNA spiked in. Specimen: naive CD8+ T cells from blood, with Jurkat cell RNA spiked in. Noted subset: FACS-sorted CD8+CD4-CCR7+CD45RA+ naive T cells. CDR3 nucleotide sequence: TGCGCCAGCAGCCAAGAATGGCCAAGCTACGAGCAGTACTTC. It translates to CASSQEWPSYEQYF.